Presented here are 13 T cell receptor beta chains from one specimen sequenced in a study of early T cells in non-severe SARS-CoV-2 infection. TCRdb reprocessed the 5' RACE reads via MiXCR and lists one record per CDR3 protein. The data contain fewer than 65,000 distinct CDR3 sequences, approximately 6% of them singletons. The sample was whole blood, taken at baseline. The receptors derive from an adult who was a healthcare worker with PCR-confirmed SARS-CoV-2 infection or an uninfected control (not recorded which).

This clonotype showed up just a few times. The rearrangement links TRBV7-6 to TRBJ2-2; D possibly corresponds to TRBD1 (6 bases). Trimming shortened V by 4 bases and J by 1 base, and 13 bases separated the two germline ends. This CDR3 is built from 16 residues. Germline assignment: CDR1 SGHVS and CDR2 FNYEAQ. The CDR3 loop is CASSWVAQGNTGELFF. The CDR3 DNA sequence: TGTGCCAGCAGCTGGGTGGCACAGGGGAACACCGGGGAGCTGTTTTTT.

V usage is TRBV12-3 or TRBV12-4 and J usage is TRBJ1-2; a possible D gene is TRBD1 (6 bases). The length of the CDR3 is 12 residues. V shed 4 bases and J shed 8 bases, with 11 bases lying between them. CDR3 in DNA: TGTGCCAGCAGTTCCGGGGGGCAAGGCTACACCTTC. Translating gives CASSSGGQGYTF.

This clonotype occurred many times. The chain combines TRBV28 with TRBJ1-1; no definite D call. Germline loops: CDR1 MDHEN, CDR2 SYDVKM. The CDR3 runs to 15 residues. The ends were cut back, 7 bases at V and 0 bases at J, with 15 bases in the middle. CDR3 protein: CASTIYGRVNTEAFF. DNA of the CDR3: TGTGCCAGCACAATCTACGGACGTGTGAACACTGAAGCTTTCTTT.

Only a few counts were recorded for this clonotype. The chain is built from TRBV7-9 and TRBJ1-2; tentative D call: TRBD1 (5 bases). There are 18 residues in the CDR3. V dropped 5 bases and J dropped 6 bases, with 28 bases sitting between them. Germline CDR1 reads SEHNR; CDR2 reads FQNEAQ (reference sequence). The CDR3 region is CASSRSGTPRPRGNGYTF. The CDR3, as DNA: TGTGCCAGCAGCCGATCCGGGACTCCTAGACCCCGCGGGAATGGCTACACCTTC.

In its sample, this clonotype was seen many times. V is TRBV7-9 and J is TRBJ1-1; unclear D gene. The ends were cut back, 4 bases at V and 4 bases at J, with 4 bases in the middle. The CDR3 runs to 11 residues. CDR1 and CDR2 from the germline V gene are SEHNR and FQNEAQ (reference sequence). CDR3: CASSSGTEAFF. For the CDR3, the DNA is TGTGCCAGCAGCTCCGGCACTGAAGCTTTCTTT.

As DNA, the CDR3 is TGCGCCAGCAGTTACCTCTTCCGGGAGGGCCAGTACGAGCAGTACTTC. As protein: CASSYLFREGQYEQYF. The V call is TRBV10-2, the J call TRBJ2-7, with 8 bases that match TRBD2. Germline V gives CDR1 WSHSY, CDR2 SAAADI. The V gene end was trimmed by 5 bases and the J gene end by 4 bases; junction bases not matched to a gene: 13. This CDR3 contains 16 residues.

This clonotype was seen many times. The chain joins TRBV12-3 or TRBV12-4 to TRBJ2-5; 13 bases agree with TRBD2. The V gene end was trimmed by 6 bases and the J gene end by 3 bases; junction bases not matched to a gene: 10. The length of the CDR3 is 17 residues. The CDR3: CASSPTLGLAGKETQYF. The CDR3 coding sequence is TGTGCCAGCAGCCCCACCCTGGGACTAGCGGGAAAAGAGACCCAGTACTTC.

This clonotype has a handful of counts. The V call is TRBV5-6, the J call TRBJ2-7, with D maybe TRBD2 (5 bases). V shed 1 base and J shed 3 bases, with 11 bases lying between them. The CDR3 has 14 residues. CDR1 and CDR2 (germline): SGHDT, YYEEEE. The CDR3 loop reads CASSLWAGNYEQYF. Written as DNA, the CDR3 is TGTGCCAGCAGCTTGTGGGCGGGCAACTACGAGCAGTACTTC.

Many counts were recorded for this clonotype. The genes are TRBV23-1 and TRBJ2-7, with a tentative D call TRBD1 (7 bases). TRBV23-1 carries the ORF label, with uncertain function. CDR3 length: 17 residues. Trimming stripped 3 bases from V and 3 bases from J, with 21 bases between. CDR3: CASSHPTGAGGFYEQYF. CDR3 DNA: TGCGCCAGCAGTCACCCAACGGGCGCAGGGGGGTTCTACGAGCAGTACTTC.

This clonotype was observed a few times. V gene TRBV20-1 combines with J gene TRBJ1-2, with D possibly being TRBD1 (6 bases). This CDR3 spans 13 amino acids. Germline CDR1 DFQATT, CDR2 SNEGSKA (reference sequence). Trimming shortened V by 5 bases and J by 8 bases, and 18 bases separated the two germline ends. CDR3 DNA: TGCAGTGCTCTCACAGGACAGTCCCGCGGCTACACCTTC. Protein: CSALTGQSRGYTF.

Many counts were recorded for this clonotype. The V call is TRBV18, the J call TRBJ2-3, with D tentatively TRBD1 (6 bases). This CDR3 has 15 amino acids. The V gene's germline CDR1 is KGHSH and CDR2 LQKENI. V gave up 1 base and J gave up 3 bases, with 11 bases separating them. The CDR3 loop reads CASSPRRGRTDTQYF. The CDR3, as DNA: TGTGCCAGCTCACCACGCAGGGGTAGGACAGATACGCAGTATTTT.

The sample holds many counts of this clonotype. This chain links TRBV7-6 with TRBJ1-4, with 10 bases aligning to TRBD1. Germline V gene lookup returns CDR1 SGHVS and CDR2 FNYEAQ. The V gene end was trimmed by 3 bases and the J gene end by 7 bases; junction bases not matched to a gene: 5. The CDR3 contains 15 residues. Here the CDR3 DNA reads TGTGCCAGCAGCTTGCGGGACAGGGGCGTTGAAAAACTGTTTTTT. It codes for CASSLRDRGVEKLFF.

This clonotype was seen a handful of times. The genes are TRBV12-3 or TRBV12-4 and TRBJ2-7; D is possibly TRBD1 (5 bases). Trimming pared 1 base from V and 1 base from J, leaving 8 bases between. CDR3 length: 14 residues. The CDR3 DNA reads TGTGCCAGCAGTTTAGGGACACTATCCTACGAGCAGTACTTC. This codes for CASSLGTLSYEQYF.